The next 22 T cell receptor beta chains were all read from a single sample in a study of neurological immune-mediated disorders. One entry per CDR3 protein results from TCRdb running MiXCR on the 5' RACE reads. This table has about 41,000 distinct CDR3 sequences, roughly 15% appearing once. The sequenced sample was CD4+ T cells from blood. Source of these receptors: a woman aged 55 to 70 with HTLV-1-associated myelopathy (HAM/TSP).

This clonotype was found a few times. The chain employs TRBV5-5 and TRBJ1-6, with D uncertain. V lost 4 bases, J lost 10 bases, and 9 bases lay in between. CDR1 is SGHKS and CDR2 is YYEKEE in the germline V gene (reference sequence). CDR3 length equals 12 residues. Written as DNA, the CDR3 is TGTGCCAGCAGCGGCCTGGACTCACCCCTCCACTTT. As protein: CASSGLDSPLHF.

The chain uses TRBV5-1 and TRBJ2-3; 10 bases map to TRBD2. CDR1 SGHRS and CDR2 YFSETQ come from the germline V gene. This CDR3 has 16 amino acids. J gave up 6 bases and V 4 bases, and 11 bases lay outside the gene matches. The CDR3 DNA is TGCGCCAGCAGCGTTAGCGGGGGGCCCCTGGGGGATACGCAGTATTTT. It specifies CASSVSGGPLGDTQYF. The full variable domain, completed using reference TRBV5-1 and TRBJ2-3, is KAGVTQTPRYLIKTRGQQVTLSCSPISGHRSVSWYQQTPGQGLQFLFEYFSETQRNKGNFPGRFSGRQFSNSRSEMNVSTLELGDSALYLCASSVSGGPLGDTQYFGPGTRLTVL.

This clonotype was seen at least ten times. This CDR3 reads CASSLLPGQGNYEQYF. CDR3 coding DNA: TGCGCCAGCAGCTTACTCCCGGGACAGGGGAACTACGAGCAGTACTTC. The rearrangement joins TRBV5-1 to TRBJ2-7; TRBD1 agrees at 10 bases. Losses at the gene ends were 2 bases for V and 3 bases for J; bases not matched to a gene: 8. This CDR3 has 16 residues. Germline V CDR1 and CDR2: SGHRS, YFSETQ. The complete variable domain, with remaining parts taken from reference TRBV5-1 and TRBJ2-7, reads KAGVTQTPRYLIKTRGQQVTLSCSPISGHRSVSWYQQTPGQGLQFLFEYFSETQRNKGNFPGRFSGRQFSNSRSEMNVSTLELGDSALYLCASSLLPGQGNYEQYFGPGTRLTVT.

The chain recombines TRBV12-3 or TRBV12-4 with TRBJ2-5; TRBD2 matches 8 bases. V lost 6 bases to trimming and J lost 5 bases; unmatched junction nucleotides: 11. The CDR3 is 15 residues long. The CDR3 spells CASSRTSSLQETQYF. The CDR3 bases are TGTGCCAGCAGCCGGACTAGCTCATTGCAGGAGACCCAGTACTTC.

The table lists this clonotype with many counts. This chain links TRBV7-6 with TRBJ2-2, with D possibly being TRBD1 (5 bases). The V gene's germline CDR1 is SGHVS and CDR2 FNYEAQ. V was cut by 5 bases and J by 5 bases, with 12 bases left in between. CDR3 length: 14 amino acids. CDR3 in DNA: TGTGCCAGCAGCCTGTCCCGACAGACCGGGGAGCTGTTTTTT. Translating it yields CASSLSRQTGELFF.

Comments on this clonotype: A single base separates this from a much larger clone, so it may be a read error. This chain connects TRBV6-1 to TRBJ2-1, with 12 positions matching TRBD2. The CDR3 has 14 amino acids. V lost 5 bases to trimming and J lost 13 bases; unmatched junction nucleotides: 9. CDR1 and CDR2 from the germline V gene are MNHNS and SASEGT. DNA for the CDR3: TGTGCCAGCAGTCCTAGCGGGGGGGCCGGAGATCAGTTCTTC. It is translated as CASSPSGGAGDQFF.

The sample holds many counts of this clonotype. This chain connects TRBV29-1 to TRBJ2-7; 7 bases are a match to TRBD1. This CDR3 contains 14 residues. Germline assignment: CDR1 SQVTM and CDR2 ANQGSEA. J gave up 6 bases and V 3 bases, and 11 bases lay outside the gene matches. CDR3 coding DNA: TGCAGCGTTGAGGAAACAGGGGCATCTCGCGAGCAGTACTTC. Its translation: CSVEETGASREQYF.

The chain is built from TRBV7-2 and TRBJ1-1; possibly TRBD1 for D (5 bases). Germline assignment: CDR1 SGHTA and CDR2 FQGNSA. CDR3 length: 13 residues. V was cut by 5 bases and J by 11 bases, with 18 bases left in between. CDR3 sequence reads: CASSMSLGDDAFF. CDR3 coding DNA: TGTGCCAGCAGCATGTCCTTGGGGGATGATGCTTTCTTT.

There are many counts of this clonotype. The gene calls are TRBV10-2 and TRBJ1-3; D is perhaps TRBD1 (5 bases). The V end lost 3 bases, the J end lost 10 bases, and 16 bases lay between the germline ends. From germline, CDR1 is WSHSY and CDR2 SAAADI. The CDR3 is 14 amino acids. The DNA of the CDR3 is TGCGCCAGCAGTGACCCCTCGGGGGGGGGAACCATATATTTT. Translating gives CASSDPSGGGTIYF.

The sample holds many counts of this clonotype. The genes are TRBV11-2 and TRBJ1-6, with TRBD1 as a possible D gene (5 bases). The V end was cut by 5 bases, the J end by 9 bases, with 14 bases between. Germline assignment: CDR1 SGHAT and CDR2 FQNNGV. CDR3 length equals 14 residues. The CDR3 spells CASSLGGGGSPLHF. The CDR3 bases are TGTGCCAGCAGCCTTGGGGGGGGGGGTTCACCCCTCCACTTT.

This clonotype was seen ten or more times. The CDR3 bases are TGTGCCAGCAGCTTGGTGGCAGGGAATTCACCCCTCCACTTT. Translation gives CASSLVAGNSPLHF. The chain employs TRBV5-4 and TRBJ1-6; D perhaps matches TRBD1 (5 bases). Germline V gene data show CDR1 as SGHNT and CDR2 as YYREEE (reference sequence). This CDR3 has 14 amino acids. Trimming removed 0 bases from V and 7 bases from J, with 8 bases in between.

Ten or more counts support this clonotype. The chain is built from TRBV12-3 or TRBV12-4 and TRBJ1-6; weak D call: TRBD1 (5 bases). Trimming shortened V by 8 bases and J by 9 bases, and 17 bases separated the two germline ends. The CDR3 is 14 amino acids. The CDR3 loop reads CASRDVGGGSPLHF. CDR3 nucleotides: TGTGCCAGCCGTGACGTAGGCGGGGGTTCACCCCTCCACTTT.

This clonotype occurred many times. This chain links TRBV10-3 with TRBJ2-7, with TRBD2 identical over 10 bases. In germline, CDR1 is ENHRY, CDR2 SYGVKD. This CDR3 is 15 amino acids long. J lost 5 bases, V lost 6 bases, and 10 bases had no gene match. The CDR3 DNA follows: TGTGCCATCAGCCCAGCGGGGGGGCTGACTCACGAGCAGTACTTC. Its protein product is CAISPAGGLTHEQYF.

This clonotype was found many times. This chain joins TRBV3-1 and TRBJ2-3, with D perhaps matching TRBD1 (5 bases). The CDR3 length is 16 residues. V was cut by 5 bases and J by 2 bases, with 17 bases left in between. Per germline, CDR1 LGHDT and CDR2 YNNKEL (reference sequence). The CDR3, as DNA: TGTGCCAGCAGCATCCGACAGACAGTTATCACAGATACGCAGTATTTT. The encoded protein is CASSIRQTVITDTQYF.

In this sample, this clonotype turned up many times. The chain recombines TRBV20-1 with TRBJ2-7; perhaps TRBD1 as D (6 bases). V was pared by 6 bases and J by 6 bases, with 18 bases between. There are 13 residues in the CDR3. Germline lookup yields CDR1 DFQATT and CDR2 SNEGSKA (reference sequence). CDR3 nucleotides: TGCAGTGCCCCTATACCCGGACAGTCCGAGCAGTACTTC. Amino acid sequence: CSAPIPGQSEQYF.

There are many counts of this clonotype. This sequence joins TRBV4-1 and TRBJ2-7; 9 bases map to TRBD2. The germline V gene encodes CDR1 MGHRA and CDR2 YSYEKL. After removal of 0 bases from V and 1 base from J, the junction contained 10 bases not matched to a gene. The CDR3 is 18 amino acids. As DNA, the CDR3 is TGCGCCAGCAGCCAAGATCTCGGGCTAGCGGGGCCGTCCTACGAGCAGTACTTC. Protein product: CASSQDLGLAGPSYEQYF.

This clonotype was recorded at least ten times. This chain connects TRBV5-1 to TRBJ1-1; D may be TRBD1 (5 bases). Trimming stripped 1 base from V and 4 bases from J, with 11 bases between. This CDR3 is 14 amino acids long. Germline V CDR1 and CDR2: SGHRS, YFSETQ. CDR3 in DNA: TGCGCCAGCAGCTTGACTCCGGGGGGCACTGAAGCTTTCTTT. Translated, it gives CASSLTPGGTEAFF.

This clonotype has ten or more counts. The chain combines TRBV10-3 with TRBJ2-5; the D call may be TRBD1 or TRBD2 (6 bases each). From germline, CDR1 is ENHRY and CDR2 SYGVKD. The CDR3 runs 15 residues. Trimming left V 0 bases short and J 5 bases short, with 13 bases between. CDR3 sequence: CAISESNTGAETQYF. The CDR3 nucleotides read TGTGCCATCAGTGAGTCGAATACGGGGGCTGAGACCCAGTACTTC.

This clonotype was seen repeatedly, ten times or more. V and J are TRBV3-1 and TRBJ1-4; a possible D gene is TRBD1 (5 bases). Trimming pared 0 bases from V and 7 bases from J, leaving 6 bases between. The germline CDR1 and CDR2 sequences are LGHDT and YNNKEL (reference sequence). The CDR3 length is 13 residues. In DNA form, the CDR3 reads TGTGCCAGCAGCCAAGAGAGGGGTGAAAAACTGTTTTTT. It encodes CASSQERGEKLFF.

This clonotype was recorded many times. V usage is TRBV18 and J usage is TRBJ2-7; D might be TRBD1 (6 bases). The CDR3 is made up of 13 amino acids. The V end was cut by 2 bases, the J end by 6 bases, with 11 bases between. CDR1 and CDR2 from the germline V gene are KGHSH and LQKENI. This CDR3 is CASSPGTGTEQYF. The CDR3 DNA is TGTGCCAGCTCACCAGGCACAGGGACCGAGCAGTACTTC.

Ten or more counts support this clonotype. The rearrangement joins TRBV6-5 to TRBJ2-4, with D possibly being TRBD2 (6 bases). V lost 2 bases, J lost 9 bases, and 8 bases lay in between. This CDR3 spans 12 amino acids. From germline, CDR1 is MNHEY and CDR2 SVGAGI. The CDR3 region has the DNA TGTGCCAGCAGTTACCCCGGGGGCATTCAGTACTTC. As protein: CASSYPGGIQYF.

This clonotype was seen a few times. V and J are TRBV5-5 and TRBJ2-7, with 12 positions matching TRBD1. This CDR3 contains 17 residues. Unmatched junction bases numbered 12, after V lost 4 bases and J lost 4 bases. CDR1 and CDR2 from the germline V gene are SGHKS and YYEKEE (reference sequence). CDR3: CASSPWTGTGGSYEQYF. CDR3 in DNA: TGTGCCAGCAGCCCTTGGACCGGGACAGGGGGCTCGTACGAGCAGTACTTC.